What follows are 32 T cell receptor beta chains derived from one specimen sequenced in a study of blood T cell repertoires in COVID-19. Produced via immunoSEQ multiplex PCR; TCRdb's table is partial and in-frame only. The data contain around 300,000 clones, nearly 90% of them seen just once; the ten biggest clones take up 1.9%. Sequencing input: PBMCs or T cells enriched from blood (not recorded which). The receptors were sampled from a woman aged 60 to 75 who had recovered from COVID-19.

The rearrangement links TRBV11-3 to TRBJ2-1, with TRBD2 matching over 11 bases. CDR1 is SGHNT, CDR2 YENEEA, per germline. The CDR3 totals 17 residues. The trim removed 5 bases at V and 2 bases at J, leaving 8 bases unmatched. In nucleotides, the CDR3 is TGTGCCAGCAGCGATTGGACTAGCGGGCTCCCCTACAATGAGCAGTTCTTC. Translation gives CASSDWTSGLPYNEQFF.

This chain connects TRBV4-1 to TRBJ2-5; maybe TRBD1 (6 bases). Trimming shortened V by 6 bases and J by 4 bases, and 15 bases separated the two germline ends. In germline, CDR1 is MGHRA, CDR2 YSYEKL. The CDR3 consists of 14 residues. The CDR3 spells CASRDSMVGETQYF. The CDR3 DNA sequence: TGCGCCAGCAGGGACAGCATGGTCGGAGAGACCCAGTACTTC.

This chain joins TRBV19 and TRBJ1-6, with TRBD1 as a possible D gene (5 bases). This CDR3 has 13 amino acids. V was clipped by 3 bases and J by 10 bases, with 10 bases between them. Germline loops: CDR1 LNHDA, CDR2 SQIVND (reference sequence). The CDR3 protein is CASSMGEASPLHF. DNA of the CDR3: TGTGCCAGTAGTATGGGGGAGGCCTCACCCCTCCACTTT. Filled out from reference TRBV19 and TRBJ1-6, the complete variable domain reads DGGITQSPKYLFRKEGQNVTLSCEQNLNHDAMYWYRQDPGQGLRLIYYSQIVNDFQKGDIAEGYSVSREKKESFPLTVTSAQKNPTAFYLCASSMGEASPLHFGNGTRLTVT.

This chain joins TRBV4-2 and TRBJ2-3; possibly TRBD2 for D (5 bases). This CDR3 has 12 amino acids. V gave up 3 bases and J gave up 6 bases, with 7 bases separating them. CDR1 is LGHNA and CDR2 is YNFKEQ in the germline V gene. CDR3: CASSQTGDTQYF. For the CDR3, the DNA is TGTGCCAGCAGCCAGACGGGGGATACGCAGTATTTT.

Remarks on this clone: The germline gene is not matched at one end of the junction; a read error may be the cause. The rearrangement joins TRBV7-3 to TRBJ2-1; 7 bases are a match to TRBD1. The CDR3 is 13 residues long. CDR1 and CDR2 (germline): SGHTA, FQGTGA. For the CDR3, the DNA is TGTGCCAGCAGCTTAGGGGGTCCGACAGGGTGGGTCTTC. This gives the protein CASSLGGPTGWVF.

This clone was counted between two and nine times. The chain employs TRBV6-5 and TRBJ1-2; 8 nucleotides line up with TRBD1. The trim removed 2 bases at V and 4 bases at J, leaving 6 bases unmatched. Germline-derived CDR1 and CDR2 are MNHEY and SVGAGI. The CDR3 covers 15 residues. For the CDR3, the DNA is TGTGCCAGCAGTTACGTGACAGGGGATGGCTATGGCTACACCTTC. This translates into CASSYVTGDGYGYTF.

The V gene is TRBV5-6, the J gene TRBJ2-7, with D tentatively TRBD1 (5 bases). CDR3 length: 11 amino acids. CDR1 is SGHDT, CDR2 YYEEEE, per germline. Deletions cut 4 bases from V and 6 bases from J, with 8 bases between. DNA for the CDR3: TGTGCCAGCAGCACCAGGGTCGAGCAGTACTTC. Its protein is CASSTRVEQYF.

The chain combines TRBV19 with TRBJ2-2; 8 positions agree with TRBD2. The CDR3 is made up of 15 amino acids. From germline, CDR1 is LNHDA and CDR2 SQIVND (reference sequence). V lost 3 bases to trimming and J lost 1 base; unmatched junction nucleotides: 1. CDR3 region: CASSIAGGNTGELFF. In DNA form, the CDR3 reads TGTGCCAGTAGTATCGCGGGAGGGAACACCGGGGAGCTGTTTTTT.

V gene TRBV2 combines with J gene TRBJ1-2, with D tentatively TRBD1 (6 bases). Germline assignment: CDR1 SNHLY and CDR2 FYNNEI. The CDR3 sequence is 14 residues long. Between the trimmed V and J ends, which lost 9 bases and 1 base, there was a span of 15 bases. The CDR3, as DNA: TGTGCCAGTGGACAGCCACCGCTTAACTATGGCTACACCTTC. Its protein product is CASGQPPLNYGYTF.

The V and J genes are TRBV27 and TRBJ2-7; D is unresolved. This CDR3 has 14 amino acids. Germline V gene lookup returns CDR1 MNHEY and CDR2 SMNVEV (reference sequence). V gave up 3 bases and J gave up 3 bases, with 12 bases separating them. CDR3 in DNA: TGTGCCAGCAGTTTCATTGGAGAACACTACGAGCAGTACTTC. It specifies CASSFIGEHYEQYF.

The rearrangement uses TRBV7-8 and TRBJ2-5; 9 bases are shared with TRBD2. With 2 bases clipped from V and 3 bases from J, the junction kept 7 bases outside the gene matches. The CDR3 runs 16 residues. Germline CDR1 is SGHVS and CDR2 is FQNEAQ. In DNA, the CDR3 is TGTGCCAGCAGCTTAATCATGACTAGCGGAGAAGAGACCCAGTACTTC. Residues: CASSLIMTSGEETQYF.

In this sample, this clone turned up once. The CDR3 coding sequence is TGTGCCAGCAGCGTAGGCGGCTTCCAGAATCAGCCCCAGCATTTT. This translates into CASSVGGFQNQPQHF. The rearrangement links TRBV9 to TRBJ1-5; D remains ambiguous. Per germline, CDR1 SGDLS and CDR2 YYNGEE. The CDR3 has 15 residues. Trimming took off 0 bases at V and 4 bases at J, with 11 bases between the two ends.

This chain links TRBV19 with TRBJ2-3, with TRBD1 as a possible D gene (7 bases). Trimming took 7 bases from V and 2 from J, leaving 13 bases between them. The CDR3 covers 14 residues. Germline CDR1 LNHDA, CDR2 SQIVND (reference sequence). The CDR3 spells CASKEGQPTDTQYF. CDR3 nucleotides: TGTGCCAGTAAGGAGGGACAGCCCACAGATACGCAGTATTTT.

The genes are TRBV28 and TRBJ1-2; 11 bases map to TRBD1. Germline V gives CDR1 MDHEN, CDR2 SYDVKM. With 6 bases clipped from V and 8 bases from J, the junction kept 11 bases outside the gene matches. CDR3 length: 15 amino acids. CDR3 protein: CASRPPGQGARGYTF. For the CDR3, the DNA is TGTGCCAGCAGACCGCCCGGACAGGGGGCAAGGGGCTACACCTTC.

The V gene is TRBV19, the J gene TRBJ2-5, with unresolved D. The V end was cut by 1 base, the J end by 5 bases, with 8 bases between. CDR1 is LNHDA, CDR2 SQIVND, per germline (reference sequence). CDR3 length equals 13 residues. The CDR3 loop reads CASSIATRETQYF. The CDR3 DNA sequence: TGTGCCAGTAGTATAGCGACAAGGGAGACCCAGTACTTC.

This clone has more than one count but fewer than ten. The rearrangement joins TRBV6-5 to TRBJ1-5; D might be TRBD1 (6 bases). Between the trimmed V and J ends, which lost 7 bases and 3 bases, there was a span of 16 bases. This CDR3 has 15 residues. Germline V gives CDR1 MNHEY, CDR2 SVGAGI. CDR3 nucleotides: TGTGCCAGCACCGAGGGGGGGATAGACAATCAGCCCCAGCATTTT. It codes for CASTEGGIDNQPQHF.

This clone was counted a single time. The rearrangement uses TRBV3-1 (or the pseudogene TRBV3-2) and TRBJ2-5; 12 positions match TRBD2. With V trimmed by 1 base and J by 0 bases, 18 bases remained unmatched. The CDR3 spans 22 residues. The V gene's germline CDR1 is LGHDT and CDR2 YNNKEL (reference sequence). The CDR3 DNA reads as TGTGCCAGCAGCCAAGTGGGGTTTGGGACTAGCGGGCGAAGAAGGTACCAAGAGACCCAGTACTTC. It is translated as CASSQVGFGTSGRRRYQETQYF.

J is TRBJ2-1 and V is TRBV10-2; weak D call: TRBD2 (6 bases). From germline, CDR1 is WSHSY and CDR2 SAAADI. The V gene lost 4 bases and the J gene lost 8 bases, with 21 bases spanning the gap. This CDR3 has 16 residues. The CDR3 loop is CASSVKRRGVEDEQFF. CDR3 in DNA: TGCGCCAGCAGTGTTAAGCGGCGGGGAGTGGAGGATGAGCAGTTCTTC.

The gene calls are TRBV7-2 and TRBJ2-1; 8 bases match TRBD2. The germline V gene encodes CDR1 SGHTA and CDR2 FQGNSA. The CDR3 extends over 16 amino acids. Trimming removed 2 bases from V and 7 bases from J; junction bases left unmatched: 10. CDR3 nucleotides: TGTGCCAGCAGCTTATGGGCCCGGGGGGGAGCTAATGAGCAGTTCTTC. It codes for CASSLWARGGANEQFF.

The CDR3 reads CASKLTAHYGYTF. CDR3 nucleotides: TGTGCCAGCAAGCTGACAGCACACTATGGCTACACCTTC. The V and J genes are TRBV6-5 and TRBJ1-2; D might be TRBD1 (5 bases). This CDR3 has 13 residues. CDR1 is MNHEY, CDR2 SVGAGI, per germline. The V end lost 7 bases, the J end lost 3 bases, and 12 bases lay between the germline ends.

V gene TRBV18 combines with J gene TRBJ1-4, with 8 bases aligning to TRBD1. This CDR3 has 17 amino acids. J gave up 8 bases and V 1 base, and 12 bases lay outside the gene matches. CDR1 and CDR2 from the germline V gene are KGHSH and LQKENI. CDR3 bases: TGTGCCAGCTCACCACTGGGTGCCGGCACAGGGGGAGAAAAACTGTTTTTT. It yields the protein CASSPLGAGTGGEKLFF.

V and J are TRBV12-3 or TRBV12-4 and TRBJ2-7; D gene unclear. Trimming cost V 6 bases and J 3 bases, with 12 bases left between them. There are 13 residues in the CDR3. CDR3 DNA sequence: TGTGCCAGCAGAAGAAGCAGCGTCTACGAGCAGTACTTC. Translated: CASRRSSVYEQYF.

This chain joins TRBV7-2 and TRBJ2-5; perhaps TRBD1 as D (5 bases). The CDR3 is 15 residues long. CDR1 is SGHTA, CDR2 FQGNSA, per germline. V lost 5 bases, J lost 3 bases, and 16 bases lay in between. This CDR3 reads CASSQYAGAEETQYF. As DNA, the CDR3 is TGTGCCAGCAGCCAATACGCTGGGGCGGAAGAGACCCAGTACTTC.

This chain uses TRBV4-2 with TRBJ2-1; 8 nucleotides line up with TRBD2. The germline CDR1 and CDR2 sequences are LGHNA and YNFKEQ. The CDR3 runs 15 residues. With 4 bases clipped from V and 2 bases from J, the junction kept 4 bases outside the gene matches. For the CDR3, the DNA is TGTGCCAGCAGCCTAAGCGGGGGCACCTACAATGAGCAGTTCTTC. Protein sequence: CASSLSGGTYNEQFF.

V usage is TRBV28 and J usage is TRBJ1-2; D gene uncertain. Germline assignment: CDR1 MDHEN and CDR2 SYDVKM. The CDR3 is made up of 14 amino acids. V was trimmed by 2 bases and J by 4 bases, leaving 11 bases between them. The CDR3 DNA sequence: TGTGCCAGCAGTTTACGACAAGCCAGCTATGGCTACACCTTC. This translates into CASSLRQASYGYTF.

The chain uses TRBV5-1 and TRBJ1-2, with D uncertain. Trimming stripped 4 bases from V and 8 bases from J, with 15 bases between. The CDR3 extends over 13 amino acids. Germline V lookup: CDR1 SGHRS, CDR2 YFSETQ. As DNA, the CDR3 is TGCGCCAGCAGCCCCAACGTGGGCAGAGGCTACACCTTC. This translates into CASSPNVGRGYTF.

This clone was seen more than once but under ten times. The gene calls are TRBV5-1 and TRBJ1-6; a weak D match, TRBD1 (6 bases). This CDR3 is built from 14 residues. Germline values: CDR1 SGHRS, CDR2 YFSETQ. V was pared by 0 bases and J by 10 bases, with 11 bases between. The CDR3 loop is CASSLDAGDSPLHF. The CDR3 DNA sequence: TGCGCCAGCAGCTTGGATGCAGGGGACTCACCCCTCCACTTT.

The gene calls are TRBV9 and TRBJ2-5; D gene unclear. The CDR3 totals 14 residues. Per germline, CDR1 SGDLS and CDR2 YYNGEE. The ends were cut back, 3 bases at V and 10 bases at J, with 19 bases in the middle. CDR3 coding DNA: TGTGCCAGCAGCGCCCAACCCGAAAGTTCGGGCCAGTACTTC. Translating it yields CASSAQPESSGQYF.

Regarding this clone: Other DNA sequences within the sample encode an identical CDR3. The chain joins TRBV5-1 to TRBJ2-5; D unresolved. The ends were cut back, 5 bases at V and 2 bases at J, with 4 bases in the middle. Germline V gene data show CDR1 as SGHRS and CDR2 as YFSETQ. The CDR3 totals 11 residues. CDR3 amino acids: CASRAQETQYF. CDR3 DNA sequence: TGCGCCAGCAGAGCACAAGAGACCCAGTACTTC.

The CDR3 is CASSQSPSGEQYF. CDR3 DNA: TGTGCCAGCAGCCAGTCGCCGAGCGGGGAGCAGTACTTC. The chain employs TRBV3-1 (or the pseudogene TRBV3-2) and TRBJ2-7; D may be TRBD2 (6 bases). Per the germline V gene, CDR1 is LGHDT and CDR2 is YNNKEL (reference sequence). This CDR3 is 13 amino acids long. Trimming stripped 3 bases from V and 7 bases from J, with 13 bases between.

The CDR3 is CASSPDSRPAEAFF. CDR3 nucleotide sequence: TGTGCCAGCTCACCCGACAGTCGGCCGGCTGAAGCTTTCTTT. The chain carries TRBV18 and TRBJ1-1; perhaps TRBD1 as D (5 bases). From germline, CDR1 is KGHSH and CDR2 LQKENI. Trimming stripped 3 bases from V and 6 bases from J, with 14 bases between. The CDR3 sequence is 14 residues long. Complete variable domain (other parts from reference TRBV18 and TRBJ1-1): NAGVMQNPRHLVRRRGQEARLRCSPMKGHSHVYWYRQLPEEGLKFMVYLQKENIIDESGMPKERFSAEFPKEGPSILRIQQVVRGDSAAYFCASSPDSRPAEAFFGQGTRLTVV.

The chain is built from TRBV29-1 and TRBJ2-3; D might be TRBD2 (6 bases). V shed 0 bases and J shed 1 base, with 14 bases lying between them. This CDR3 contains 16 residues. CDR1 is SQVTM and CDR2 is ANQGSEA in the germline V gene. In DNA form, the CDR3 reads TGCAGCGTTGAAGATCTTAGACTAGGGGGCACAGATACGCAGTATTTT. This sequence encodes CSVEDLRLGGTDTQYF.